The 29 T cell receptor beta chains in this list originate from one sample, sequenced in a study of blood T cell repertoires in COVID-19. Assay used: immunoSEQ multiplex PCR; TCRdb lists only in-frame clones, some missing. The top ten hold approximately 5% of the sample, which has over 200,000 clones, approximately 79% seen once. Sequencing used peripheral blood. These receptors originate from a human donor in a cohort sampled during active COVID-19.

The CDR3 DNA reads TGTGCCAGCAGCTCAGTAGCGGGAGTGAGGGAGACCCAGTACTTC. Its translation: CASSSVAGVRETQYF. The chain recombines TRBV13 with TRBJ2-5, with 9 bases matching TRBD2. V shed 4 bases, J shed 5 bases, and the junction held 8 bases outside the gene matches. There are 15 residues in the CDR3. CDR1 and CDR2 (germline): PRHDT, FYEKMQ (reference sequence). Together with reference TRBV13 and TRBJ2-5, the CDR3 gives the full variable domain: AAGVIQSPRHLIKEKRETATLKCYPIPRHDTVYWYQQGPGQDPQFLISFYEKMQSDKGSIPDRFSAQQFSDYHSELNMSSLELGDSALYFCASSSVAGVRETQYFGPGTRLLVL.

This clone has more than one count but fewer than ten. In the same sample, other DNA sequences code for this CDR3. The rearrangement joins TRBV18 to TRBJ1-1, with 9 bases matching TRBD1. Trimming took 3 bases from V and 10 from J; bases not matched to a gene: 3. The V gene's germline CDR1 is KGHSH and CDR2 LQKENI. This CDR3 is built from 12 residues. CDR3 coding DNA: TGTGCCAGCTCACCGTTGGGACAGGGAGCTTTCTTT. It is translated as CASSPLGQGAFF.

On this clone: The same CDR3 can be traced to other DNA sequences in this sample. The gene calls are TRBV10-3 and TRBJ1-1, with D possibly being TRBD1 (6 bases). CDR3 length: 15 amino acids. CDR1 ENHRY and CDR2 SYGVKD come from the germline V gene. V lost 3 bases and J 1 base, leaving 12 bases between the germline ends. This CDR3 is CAISDPGHPNTEAFF. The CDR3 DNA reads TGTGCCATCAGTGATCCGGGACACCCGAACACTGAAGCTTTCTTT.

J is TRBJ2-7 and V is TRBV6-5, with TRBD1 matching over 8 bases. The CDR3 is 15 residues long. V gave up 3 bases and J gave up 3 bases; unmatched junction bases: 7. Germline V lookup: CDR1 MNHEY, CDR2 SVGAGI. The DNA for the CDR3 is TGTGCCAGCAGTTATACCGGGACAGGCATCTACGAGCAGTACTTC. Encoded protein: CASSYTGTGIYEQYF.

The CDR3, as DNA: TGTGCCAGCAGCTTAGGGGGGCGGATGGAGACCCAGTACTTC. It translates to CASSLGGRMETQYF. V usage is TRBV11-3 and J usage is TRBJ2-5, with D perhaps TRBD1 (6 bases). V lost 1 base and J lost 5, with 11 bases in between. CDR1 and CDR2 from the germline V gene are SGHNT and YENEEA. This CDR3 has 14 residues.

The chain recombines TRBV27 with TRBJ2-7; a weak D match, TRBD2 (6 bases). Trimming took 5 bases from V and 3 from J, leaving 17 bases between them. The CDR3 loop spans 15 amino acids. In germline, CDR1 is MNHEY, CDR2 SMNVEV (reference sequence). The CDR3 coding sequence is TGTGCCAGCAGTCGGGGGACGGGTAAGGACTACGAGCAGTACTTC. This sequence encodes CASSRGTGKDYEQYF.

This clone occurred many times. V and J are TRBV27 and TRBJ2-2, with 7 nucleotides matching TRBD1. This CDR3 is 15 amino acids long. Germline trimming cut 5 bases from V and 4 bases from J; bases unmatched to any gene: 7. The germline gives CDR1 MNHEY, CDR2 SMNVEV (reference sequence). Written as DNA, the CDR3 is TGTGCCAGCAGTACCCGGGACAGCCGCACCGGGGAGCTGTTTTTT. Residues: CASSTRDSRTGELFF.

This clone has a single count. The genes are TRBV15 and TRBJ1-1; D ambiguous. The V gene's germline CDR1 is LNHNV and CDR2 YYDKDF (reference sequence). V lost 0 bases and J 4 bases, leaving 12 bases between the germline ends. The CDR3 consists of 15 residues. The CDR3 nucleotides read TGTGCCACCAGCAGAGATAAGCCAGCGGTCACTGAAGCTTTCTTT. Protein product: CATSRDKPAVTEAFF.

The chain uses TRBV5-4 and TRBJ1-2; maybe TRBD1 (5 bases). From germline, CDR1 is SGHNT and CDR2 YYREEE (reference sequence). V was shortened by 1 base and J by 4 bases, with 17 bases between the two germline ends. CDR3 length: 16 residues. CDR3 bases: TGTGCCAGCAGCTTGTTAAGGGGTAGTTTTAGCTATGGCTACACCTTC. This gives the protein CASSLLRGSFSYGYTF.

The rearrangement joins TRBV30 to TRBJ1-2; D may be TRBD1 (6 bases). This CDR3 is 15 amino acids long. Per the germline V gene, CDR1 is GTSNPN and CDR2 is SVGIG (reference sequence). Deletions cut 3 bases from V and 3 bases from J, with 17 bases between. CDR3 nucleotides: TGTGCCTGGAGCCGAACAGGGTTTTTTGACTATGGCTACACCTTC. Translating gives CAWSRTGFFDYGYTF. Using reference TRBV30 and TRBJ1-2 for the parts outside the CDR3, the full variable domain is SQTIHQWPATLVQPVGSPLSLECTVEGTSNPNLYWYRQAAGRGLQLLFYSVGIGQISSEVPQNLSASRPQDRQFILSSKKLLLSDSGFYLCAWSRTGFFDYGYTFGSGTRLTVV.

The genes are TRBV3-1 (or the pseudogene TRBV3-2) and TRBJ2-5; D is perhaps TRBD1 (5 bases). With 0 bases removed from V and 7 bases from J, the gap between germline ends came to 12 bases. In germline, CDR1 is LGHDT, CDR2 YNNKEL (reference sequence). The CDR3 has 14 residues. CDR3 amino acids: CASSQDALDRTQYF. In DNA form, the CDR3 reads TGTGCCAGCAGCCAAGACGCCCTTGACAGGACCCAGTACTTC.

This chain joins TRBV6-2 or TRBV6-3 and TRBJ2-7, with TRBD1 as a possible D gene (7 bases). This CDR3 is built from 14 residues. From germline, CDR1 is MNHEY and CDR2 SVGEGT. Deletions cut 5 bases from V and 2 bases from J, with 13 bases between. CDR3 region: CASSTGRGAYEQYF. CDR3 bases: TGTGCCAGCAGTACGGGCAGGGGGGCCTACGAGCAGTACTTC.

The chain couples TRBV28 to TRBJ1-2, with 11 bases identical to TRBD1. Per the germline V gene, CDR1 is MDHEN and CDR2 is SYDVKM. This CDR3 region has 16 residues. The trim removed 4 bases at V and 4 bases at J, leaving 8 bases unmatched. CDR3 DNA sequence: TGTGCCAGCAGTTCCCCACGGACAGGGGGCGGCTATGGCTACACCTTC. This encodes CASSSPRTGGGYGYTF.

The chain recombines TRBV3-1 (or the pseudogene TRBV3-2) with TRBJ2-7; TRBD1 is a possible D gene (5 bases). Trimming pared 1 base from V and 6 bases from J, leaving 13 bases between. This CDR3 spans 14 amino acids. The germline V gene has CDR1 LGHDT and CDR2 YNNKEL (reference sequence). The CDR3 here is CASSQGGTVGEQYF. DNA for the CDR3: TGTGCCAGCAGCCAAGGGGGCACGGTCGGCGAGCAGTACTTC.

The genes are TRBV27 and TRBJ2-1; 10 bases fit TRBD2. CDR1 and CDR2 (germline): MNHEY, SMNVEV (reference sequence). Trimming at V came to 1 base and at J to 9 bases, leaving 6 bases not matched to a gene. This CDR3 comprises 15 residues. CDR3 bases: TGTGCCAGCAGTTTATGGCTAGCGGGAGTCCGTGAGCAGTTCTTC. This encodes CASSLWLAGVREQFF.

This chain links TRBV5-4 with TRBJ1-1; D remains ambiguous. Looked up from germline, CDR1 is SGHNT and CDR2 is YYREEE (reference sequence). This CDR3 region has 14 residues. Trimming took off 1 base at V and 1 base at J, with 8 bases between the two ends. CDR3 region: CASSLPSRNTEAFF. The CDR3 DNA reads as TGTGCCAGCAGCTTGCCCAGTCGGAACACTGAAGCTTTCTTT.

Written as DNA, the CDR3 is TGTGCCAGCAGTTTATGGGGGGGACAGGGGAATGAAAAACTGTTTTTT. Protein: CASSLWGGQGNEKLFF. The rearrangement joins TRBV28 to TRBJ1-4; 10 nucleotides align to TRBD1. V was clipped by 0 bases and J by 5 bases; unmatched bases: 3. CDR1 MDHEN and CDR2 SYDVKM come from the germline V gene. This CDR3 is 16 amino acids long.

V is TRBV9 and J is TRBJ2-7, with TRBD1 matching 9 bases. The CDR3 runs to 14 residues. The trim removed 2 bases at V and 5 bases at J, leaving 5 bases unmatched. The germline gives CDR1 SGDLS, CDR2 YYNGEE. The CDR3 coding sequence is TGTGCCAGCAGCGTTGGGACAGGGCTACACGAGCAGTACTTC. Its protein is CASSVGTGLHEQYF. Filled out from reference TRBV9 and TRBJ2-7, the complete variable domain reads DSGVTQTPKHLITATGQRVTLRCSPRSGDLSVYWYQQSLDQGLQFLIQYYNGEERAKGNILERFSAQQFPDLHSELNLSSLELGDSALYFCASSVGTGLHEQYFGPGTRLTVT.

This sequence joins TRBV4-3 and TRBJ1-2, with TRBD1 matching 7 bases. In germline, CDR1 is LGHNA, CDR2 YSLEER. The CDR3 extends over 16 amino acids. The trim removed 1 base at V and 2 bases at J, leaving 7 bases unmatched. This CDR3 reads CASSQVRDRENYGYTF. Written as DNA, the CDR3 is TGCGCCAGCAGCCAAGTACGGGACAGAGAAAACTATGGCTACACCTTC.

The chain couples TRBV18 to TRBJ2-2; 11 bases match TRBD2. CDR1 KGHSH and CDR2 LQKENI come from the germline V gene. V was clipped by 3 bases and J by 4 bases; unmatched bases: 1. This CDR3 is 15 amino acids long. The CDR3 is CASSPGTSGTGELFF. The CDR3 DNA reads TGTGCCAGCTCACCCGGGACTAGCGGCACCGGGGAGCTGTTTTTT.

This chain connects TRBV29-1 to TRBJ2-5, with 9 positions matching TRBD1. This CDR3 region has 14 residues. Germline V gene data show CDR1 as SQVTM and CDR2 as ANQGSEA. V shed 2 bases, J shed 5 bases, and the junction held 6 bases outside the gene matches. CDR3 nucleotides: TGCAGCGTTGAAAGAGGGACAGGGCGGGAGACCCAGTACTTC. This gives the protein CSVERGTGRETQYF.

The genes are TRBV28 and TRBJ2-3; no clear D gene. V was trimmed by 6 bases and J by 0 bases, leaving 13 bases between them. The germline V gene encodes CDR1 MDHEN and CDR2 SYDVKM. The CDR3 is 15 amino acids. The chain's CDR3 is CASSPIGFSTDTQYF. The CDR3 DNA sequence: TGTGCCAGCAGCCCTATCGGGTTTAGCACAGATACGCAGTATTTT.

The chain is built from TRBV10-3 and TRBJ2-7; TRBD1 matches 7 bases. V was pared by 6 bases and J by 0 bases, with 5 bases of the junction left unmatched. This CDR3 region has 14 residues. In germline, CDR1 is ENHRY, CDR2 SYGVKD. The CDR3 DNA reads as TGTGCCATCAGACCGGGACAGACCTCCTACGAGCAGTACTTC. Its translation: CAIRPGQTSYEQYF.

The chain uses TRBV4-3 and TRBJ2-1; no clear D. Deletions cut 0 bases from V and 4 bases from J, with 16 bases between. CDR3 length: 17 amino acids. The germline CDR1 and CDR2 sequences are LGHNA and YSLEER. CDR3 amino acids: CASSQDPSKITYNEQFF. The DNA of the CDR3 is TGCGCCAGCAGCCAAGATCCTAGTAAGATAACTTACAATGAGCAGTTCTTC.

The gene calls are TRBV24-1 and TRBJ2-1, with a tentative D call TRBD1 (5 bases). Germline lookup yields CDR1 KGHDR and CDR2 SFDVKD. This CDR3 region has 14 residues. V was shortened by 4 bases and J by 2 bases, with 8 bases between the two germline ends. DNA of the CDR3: TGTGCCACCAGTGACCCGACAGCCTACAATGAGCAGTTCTTC. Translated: CATSDPTAYNEQFF.

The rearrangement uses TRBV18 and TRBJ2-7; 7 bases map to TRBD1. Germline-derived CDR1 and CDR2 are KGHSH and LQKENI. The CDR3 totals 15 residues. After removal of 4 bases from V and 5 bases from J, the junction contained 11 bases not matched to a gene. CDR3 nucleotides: TGTGCCAGCTCACAACCCCTCGGGACAGTTAACGAGCAGTACTTC. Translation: CASSQPLGTVNEQYF.

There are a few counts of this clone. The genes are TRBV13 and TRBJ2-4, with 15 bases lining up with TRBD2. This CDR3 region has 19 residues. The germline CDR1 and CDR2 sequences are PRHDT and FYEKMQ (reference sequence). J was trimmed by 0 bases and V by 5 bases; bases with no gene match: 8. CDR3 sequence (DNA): TGTGCCAGCAGCCCCCCGGGACTAGCGGGAGGACTAGCCAAAAACATTCAGTACTTC. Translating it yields CASSPPGLAGGLAKNIQYF.

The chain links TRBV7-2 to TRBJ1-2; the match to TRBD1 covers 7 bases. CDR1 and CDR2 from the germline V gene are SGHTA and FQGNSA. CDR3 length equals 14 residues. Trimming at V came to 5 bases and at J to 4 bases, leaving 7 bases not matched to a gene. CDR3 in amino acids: CASSLQQGSYGYTF. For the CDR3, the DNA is TGTGCCAGCAGCCTACAACAGGGGAGCTATGGCTACACCTTC. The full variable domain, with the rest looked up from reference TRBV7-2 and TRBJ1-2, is GAGVSQSPSNKVTEKGKDVELRCDPISGHTALYWYRQSLGQGLEFLIYFQGNSAPDKSGLPSDRFSAERTGGSVSTLTIQRTQQEDSAVYLCASSLQQGSYGYTFGSGTRLTVV.

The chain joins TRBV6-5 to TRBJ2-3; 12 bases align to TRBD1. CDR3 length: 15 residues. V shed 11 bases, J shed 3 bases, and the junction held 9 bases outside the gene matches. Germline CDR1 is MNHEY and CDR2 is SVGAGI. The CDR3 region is CACGTGGAGTDTQYF. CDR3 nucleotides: TGTGCCTGCGGGACAGGGGGCGCCGGGACAGATACGCAGTATTTT.